Listed below are T cell receptor beta chains from one sample, sequenced in a study of cytomegalovirus exposure and HLA in healthy donors. The method was immunoSEQ multiplex PCR; TCRdb's version includes in-frame clones alone and lacks a portion of them. This table has under 200,000 clones, approximately 85% appearing once. The sequencing input was PBMCs. These receptors were collected from a young man in good health and CMV-seropositive. CDR3s include the opening cysteine and the closing phenylalanine or tryptophan. D genes are given only for firm matches. Clone size is shown for a subset of rows, as once, few, many or a class of expanded clone.

CDR3 DNA | CDR3 protein | D gene | V gene | clone size | J gene
TGCGCCAGCAGCGAGGGACTAGCGGGGGTTGGAGATACGCAGTATTTT | CASSEGLAGVGDTQYF | TRBD2 | TRBV5-1 | . | TRBJ2-3
TGTGCCAGCAGCAGCTACAGGCGGTCCATTGGCCTCAATGAGCAGTTCTTC | CASSSYRRSIGLNEQFF | . | TRBV5-6 | . | TRBJ2-1
TGTGCCAGCAGTTACTCGGGGGGGGATACCCAGTACTTC | CASSYSGGDTQYF | TRBD2 | TRBV6-5 | . | TRBJ2-5
TGTGCCAGTAGTGGTACCCGGGACAGGGGTTTAAGTGAGCAGTTCTTC | CASSGTRDRGLSEQFF | TRBD1 | TRBV19 | . | TRBJ2-1
TGCGCCAGCAACTCCCGCAGGGGGACTGAAGCTTTCTTT | CASNSRRGTEAFF | TRBD1 | TRBV10-1 | . | TRBJ1-1
TGTGCCAGCAGTTTAACTAGCGGGGTGCTCTACGAGCAGTACTTC | CASSLTSGVLYEQYF | TRBD2 | TRBV6-1 | . | TRBJ2-7
TGTGCCAGCAGCTTAGTCCTGAGAGCGGGGGCCAATGAGCAGTTCTTC | CASSLVLRAGANEQFF | TRBD2 | TRBV7-2 | few | TRBJ2-1
TGCGCCAGCAGCTTCCCCGGTGGCGGGGGATTTACAGATACGCAGTATTTT | CASSFPGGGGFTDTQYF | TRBD2 | TRBV5-1 | . | TRBJ2-3
TGTGCCAGCAGCTTACAGGGGATGAACACTGAAGCTTTCTTT | CASSLQGMNTEAFF | . | TRBV7-9 | . | TRBJ1-1
TGTGCCAGCAGCTCCGTGACAGGGGCTGAGGAGCAGTTCTTC | CASSSVTGAEEQFF | TRBD1 | TRBV5-6 | . | TRBJ2-1
TGTGCCTCAGCGGGACTAGCGGCAGATACGCAGTATTTT | CASAGLAADTQYF | TRBD2 | TRBV15 | . | TRBJ2-3
TGCGCCAGCAGCCAGGAGACAGGAAACGACTATGGCTACACCTTC | CASSQETGNDYGYTF | . | TRBV4-3 | . | TRBJ1-2
TGTGCCAGCAGGGCCAACAGGGTCCATGGCTACACCTTC | CASRANRVHGYTF | . | TRBV6-1 | few | TRBJ1-2
TGTGCCAGCTCACCGGGGACCGAACAGGGGGGAGGCTACACCTTC | CASSPGTEQGGGYTF | TRBD1 | TRBV18 | . | TRBJ1-2
TGCGCCAGCAGTGAAAGTAGGACAGGGGCCTACGAGCAGTACTTC | CASSESRTGAYEQYF | TRBD1 | TRBV10-1 | . | TRBJ2-7
TGTGCCAGTAGACGGTTGAACACTGAAGCTTTCTTT | CASRRLNTEAFF | . | TRBV19 | . | TRBJ1-1
TGTGCCAGCAGCCGCGGCGGGGGAAGCACAGATACGCAGTATTTT | CASSRGGGSTDTQYF | TRBD2 | TRBV25-1 | . | TRBJ2-3
TGCGCCAGCAGCTTGGCCCCCGGCGGGGGGGCGGACAATGAGCAGTTCTTC | CASSLAPGGGADNEQFF | TRBD2 | TRBV5-1 | . | TRBJ2-1
TGCAGCGTTGAAGATTTGGGACAGGTAGCCAAAAACATTCAGTACTTC | CSVEDLGQVAKNIQYF | TRBD1 | TRBV29-1 | . | TRBJ2-4
TGTGCCAGCGGTCTAGCGGGGGGTTGGAATGAGCAGTTCTTC | CASGLAGGWNEQFF | TRBD2 | TRBV6-1 | . | TRBJ2-1
TGTGCCAGCAGACCACCTATTACCTACGAGCAGTACTTC | CASRPPITYEQYF | . | TRBV7-9 | . | TRBJ2-7
TGTGCCACCAGCAGAGATAAGGGCCAGGGGGCAGATACGCAGTATTTT | CATSRDKGQGADTQYF | TRBD1 | TRBV15 | few | TRBJ2-3
TGTGCCAGCAGCTTTGTCTCCTATGCAGGGGGGACCTACAATGAGCAGTTCTTC | CASSFVSYAGGTYNEQFF | . | TRBV5-6 | . | TRBJ2-1
TGCGCCAGCAGCTTGACAGGGCTCCGCAGTTCACCCCTCCACTTT | CASSLTGLRSSPLHF | . | TRBV5-1 | . | TRBJ1-6
TGTGCCAGCAGTCGACACCGCTTTAATGAAAAACTGTTTTTT | CASSRHRFNEKLFF | . | TRBV28 | . | TRBJ1-4
TGTGCCAGCAGACGACAGGTTGTTTACACCGGGGAGCTGTTTTTT | CASRRQVVYTGELFF | . | TRBV5-6 | . | TRBJ2-2
TGTGCCAGCAGTGACTCGACGCGGATCAATCAGCCCCAGCATTTT | CASSDSTRINQPQHF | . | TRBV6-4 | . | TRBJ1-5
TGCGCCAGCAGCCAGGGGAGAGGGAGCGGAAACACCATATATTTT | CASSQGRGSGNTIYF | . | TRBV4-3 | few | TRBJ1-3
TGTGCCAGCAGCTTAGCGCTAACCGAGACCCAGTACTTC | CASSLALTETQYF | . | TRBV7-9 | once | TRBJ2-5
TGTGCCTGGAGTAGGGGGACCGGGGAGCTGTTTTTT | CAWSRGTGELFF | . | TRBV30 | once | TRBJ2-2
TGTGCCAGCAGTGAAGCGCTCTTGTCTACAGGGAGCAACGAGCAGTACTTC | CASSEALLSTGSNEQYF | . | TRBV2 | . | TRBJ2-7
TGCGCCAGCAGCTTGGTAGGGCAGGGATACGAGCAGTACTTC | CASSLVGQGYEQYF | . | TRBV5-1 | . | TRBJ2-7
TGTGCCAGTAGTGAGGAGATTCCCTATGGCTACACCTTC | CASSEEIPYGYTF | . | TRBV19 | . | TRBJ1-2
TGTGCCAGCTCACCGCCAGCGTCCTCGAAATGGACAGCCAGGGAAGCTTTCTTT | CASSPPASSKWTAREAFF | . | TRBV18 | . | TRBJ1-1
TGTTCCAGCAGCGATCTCGAGACTGAAGCTTTCTTT | CSSSDLETEAFF | . | TRBV7-9 | . | TRBJ1-1
TGTGCCAGTGGGCTAAGGGGAGGGACTGAAGCTTTCTTT | CASGLRGGTEAFF | . | TRBV19 | . | TRBJ1-1
TGTGCCAGCAGCCCCTCAGGGGGGTTTGGAAACACCATATATTTT | CASSPSGGFGNTIYF | TRBD1 | TRBV6-5 | few | TRBJ1-3
TGTGCCAGCAGTGAAGCCGGGACAGGGGGATGGGGCTACACCTTC | CASSEAGTGGWGYTF | TRBD1 | TRBV6-1 | few | TRBJ1-2
TGTGCTAGTGCCATAGACAGGTATGGCTACACCTTC | CASAIDRYGYTF | . | TRBV12-5 | . | TRBJ1-2
TGCGCCAGCAGCTTTGGAGGACAGGGGGAGACCCAGTACTTC | CASSFGGQGETQYF | TRBD1 | TRBV5-1 | . | TRBJ2-5
TGTGCCAGCAGTGAAAGGCTAGCGGGGGGCCGGTTTTCAGATACGCAGTATTTT | CASSERLAGGRFSDTQYF | TRBD2 | TRBV6-1 | . | TRBJ2-3
TGTGCCAGCAGTTTTAATCGAGGAGCCTACAATGAGCAGTTCTTC | CASSFNRGAYNEQFF | . | TRBV27 | once | TRBJ2-1
TGCGCCAGCAGCCCGCAACAGGGATTCGGGGAGCTGTTTTTT | CASSPQQGFGELFF | . | TRBV4-1 | . | TRBJ2-2
TGCGCCAGCAGACAGGAGCCTTTCTATGGCTACACCTTC | CASRQEPFYGYTF | . | TRBV5-1 | . | TRBJ1-2